This T cell receptor beta chain appears in the sequencing data of a study of control samples from healthy donors and cancer patients. Trimming cost V 5 bases and J 2 bases, with 20 bases left between them. Germline CDR1 and CDR2: LNHNV and YYDKDF (reference sequence). This CDR3 is built from 17 residues. Generated by immunoSEQ multiplex PCR, the TCRdb table keeps only in-frame clones and is missing some. Of over 100,000 clones in the sample, roughly 92% are singletons; the top ten hold 5.5%. The receptor comes from a man aged 18 to 35 in good health. Sequencing input: blood. The genes are TRBV15 and TRBJ2-3; weak D call: TRBD1 (7 bases). The CDR3 sequence: CATSSISGGGPTDTQYF. The CDR3 DNA sequence: TGTGCCACCAGCTCTATTAGCGGAGGGGGCCCCACAGATACGCAGTATTTT.